This passage covers 10 T cell receptor beta chains from one sample sequenced in a study of blood T cell repertoires in COVID-19. Profiled with immunoSEQ multiplex PCR; TCRdb holds only in-frame clones, not every one. The sample yields some 290,000 clones, approximately 91% seen once. Sequences were obtained from PBMCs or T cells enriched from blood (not recorded which). Receptor source: a woman aged 40 to 50 with acute COVID-19.

This rearrangement joins TRBV2 to TRBJ1-4, with a possible D match to TRBD1 (6 bases). There are 13 residues in the CDR3. V was pared by 5 bases and J by 9 bases, with 13 bases between. Germline values: CDR1 SNHLY, CDR2 FYNNEI. CDR3 in amino acids: CASSPLQGKKLFF. The CDR3 DNA reads as TGTGCCAGCAGTCCCTTACAGGGTAAAAAACTGTTTTTT.

The chain recombines TRBV7-6 with TRBJ2-1; 9 positions agree with TRBD1. V trimming: 2 bases; J trimming: 3 bases; junction bases outside the gene matches: 5. Germline CDR1 is SGHVS and CDR2 is FNYEAQ. CDR3 length equals 16 residues. The DNA of the CDR3 is TGTGCCAGCAGCTTAACACAGGGGGCTGTCTACAATGAGCAGTTCTTC. Translating it yields CASSLTQGAVYNEQFF. Full variable domain (outside the CDR3, taken from reference TRBV7-6 and TRBJ2-1): GAGVSQSPRYKVTKRGQDVALRCDPISGHVSLYWYRQALGQGPEFLTYFNYEAQQDKSGLPNDRFSAERPEGSISTLTIQRTEQRDSAMYRCASSLTQGAVYNEQFFGPGTRLTVL.

The chain recombines TRBV5-4 with TRBJ2-5; weak D call: TRBD2 (5 bases). CDR3 length equals 14 residues. The germline CDR1 and CDR2 sequences are SGHNT and YYREEE (reference sequence). With 5 bases removed from V and 4 bases from J, the gap between germline ends came to 15 bases. CDR3 sequence reads: CASSRGPNGETQYF. In DNA, the CDR3 is TGTGCCAGCAGTCGGGGTCCTAACGGAGAGACCCAGTACTTC.

This clone was counted between two and nine times. The V and J genes are TRBV19 and TRBJ2-2; 7 positions agree with TRBD1. V gave up 5 bases and J gave up 3 bases; unmatched junction bases: 6. This CDR3 spans 15 amino acids. CDR1 is LNHDA, CDR2 SQIVND, per germline (reference sequence). The DNA for the CDR3 is TGTGCCAGTAGTGTTCAGGGGGTCCACACCGGGGAGCTGTTTTTT. Its translation is CASSVQGVHTGELFF.

This sequence joins TRBV18 and TRBJ1-4; 8 bases map to TRBD1. J gave up 10 bases and V 8 bases, and 12 bases lay outside the gene matches. Looked up from germline, CDR1 is KGHSH and CDR2 is LQKENI. This CDR3 has 14 residues. CDR3 region: CASERTGTVGKLFF. CDR3 coding DNA: TGTGCCAGCGAAAGGACAGGGACGGTCGGAAAACTGTTTTTT. Full variable domain (outside the CDR3, taken from reference TRBV18 and TRBJ1-4): NAGVMQNPRHLVRRRGQEARLRCSPMKGHSHVYWYRQLPEEGLKFMVYLQKENIIDESGMPKERFSAEFPKEGPSILRIQQVVRGDSAAYFCASERTGTVGKLFFGSGTQLSVL.

The chain employs TRBV6-5 and TRBJ1-5, with TRBD1 identical over 8 bases. Germline V gives CDR1 MNHEY, CDR2 SVGAGI. V dropped 6 bases and J dropped 3; count of bases not matched to a gene: 7. This CDR3 is built from 15 residues. The CDR3 spells CASSRGQGPNQPQHF. CDR3 bases: TGTGCCAGCAGCCGCGGACAGGGCCCCAATCAGCCCCAGCATTTT.

J is TRBJ1-5 and V is TRBV2; no clear D gene. This CDR3 comprises 13 residues. Between the trimmed V and J ends, which lost 6 bases and 3 bases, there was a span of 9 bases. The germline gives CDR1 SNHLY, CDR2 FYNNEI. CDR3 nucleotide sequence: TGTGCCAGCAGGCGGGGTCCCAATCAGCCCCAGCATTTT. Translated: CASRRGPNQPQHF.

The count of this clone is one. The chain carries TRBV19 and TRBJ2-1; 10 bases match TRBD2. Germline trimming cut 6 bases from V and 11 bases from J; bases unmatched to any gene: 7. CDR3 length equals 13 residues. Germline-derived CDR1 and CDR2 are LNHDA and SQIVND (reference sequence). The CDR3 sequence: CASRPAGGVQQFF. The CDR3 DNA follows: TGTGCCAGTAGGCCAGCGGGGGGGGTTCAGCAGTTCTTC.

The chain combines TRBV19 with TRBJ1-6; the match to TRBD1 covers 7 bases. The CDR3 extends over 14 amino acids. Looked up from germline, CDR1 is LNHDA and CDR2 is SQIVND (reference sequence). V was clipped by 2 bases and J by 7 bases; unmatched bases: 2. CDR3: CASSIRDSNSPLHF. The CDR3 DNA follows: TGTGCCAGTAGTATAAGGGACAGCAATTCACCCCTCCACTTT.

This chain links TRBV6-5 with TRBJ1-4, with D uncertain. In germline, CDR1 is MNHEY, CDR2 SVGAGI. V lost 6 bases and J 2 bases, leaving 13 bases between the germline ends. The CDR3 loop spans 15 amino acids. The CDR3 loop reads CASRSSRRTNEKLFF. Here the CDR3 DNA reads TGTGCCAGCAGGTCCTCGCGCCGGACTAATGAAAAACTGTTTTTT.